The present entry profiles one T cell receptor (beta chain) with its context. The record originates from a study of blood T cell repertoires in COVID-19. About the research overall: The United States, Italy and Spain were the sources of the acute and convalescent COVID-19 samples.

Trimming removed 3 bases from V and 1 base from J, with 9 bases in between. The germline V gene has CDR1 LNHDA and CDR2 SQIVND (reference sequence). This CDR3 is built from 14 residues. Repertoires were generated with immunoSEQ multiplex PCR, while TCRdb's copy carries only in-frame clones and drops some. The sample gives about 51,000 clones, approximately 89% of which show up once; 3.1% is in the top ten. The receptor was derived from a man aged 50-60 years with acute or convalescent COVID-19. The chain recombines TRBV19 with TRBJ1-1; D is perhaps TRBD1 (5 bases). The specimen sequenced was peripheral blood. CDR3 DNA: TGTGCCAGTAGTATGGGGCTCGAGAACACTGAAGCTTTCTTT. Translated, it gives CASSMGLENTEAFF.